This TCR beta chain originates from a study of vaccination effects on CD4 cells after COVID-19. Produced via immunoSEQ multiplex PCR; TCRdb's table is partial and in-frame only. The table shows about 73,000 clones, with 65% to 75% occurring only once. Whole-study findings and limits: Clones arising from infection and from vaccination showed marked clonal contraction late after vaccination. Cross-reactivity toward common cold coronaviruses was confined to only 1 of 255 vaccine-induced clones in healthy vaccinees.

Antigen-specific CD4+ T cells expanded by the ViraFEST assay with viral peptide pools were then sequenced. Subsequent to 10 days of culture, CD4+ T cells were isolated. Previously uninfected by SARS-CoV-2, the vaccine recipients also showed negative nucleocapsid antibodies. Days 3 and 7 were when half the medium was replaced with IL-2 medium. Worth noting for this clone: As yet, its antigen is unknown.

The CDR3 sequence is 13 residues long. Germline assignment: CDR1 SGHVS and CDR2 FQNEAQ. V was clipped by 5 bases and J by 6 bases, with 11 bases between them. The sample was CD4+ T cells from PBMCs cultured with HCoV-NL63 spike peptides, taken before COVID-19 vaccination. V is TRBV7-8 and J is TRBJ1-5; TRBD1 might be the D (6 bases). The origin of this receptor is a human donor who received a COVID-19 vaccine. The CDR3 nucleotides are TGTGCCAGCAGCAAGGGGGGGCCTCAGCCCCAGCATTTT. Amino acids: CASSKGGPQPQHF.